One and the same sample provided the 22 T cell receptor beta chains below, sequenced in a study of blood T cell repertoires in COVID-19. The data were produced by immunoSEQ multiplex PCR, yet TCRdb's version contains in-frame clones alone and is incomplete. The sample has over 150,000 clones; around 80% are singletons. The sequenced sample was peripheral blood. The source is a woman between 65 and 79 years old who had recovered from COVID-19.

The chain recombines TRBV19 with TRBJ2-1, with D perhaps matching TRBD2 (5 bases). V lost 8 bases and J lost 7, with 15 bases in between. Germline-derived CDR1 and CDR2 are LNHDA and SQIVND (reference sequence). The length of the CDR3 is 13 residues. In DNA, the CDR3 is TGTGCCAGTGGTCTCGTCTCGGGAAATGAGCAGTTCTTC. It is translated as CASGLVSGNEQFF.

This clone occurred once. J is TRBJ2-3 and V is TRBV18; D possibly corresponds to TRBD2 (6 bases). Germline assignment: CDR1 KGHSH and CDR2 LQKENI. This CDR3 is built from 16 residues. The V gene lost 3 bases and the J gene lost 8 bases, with 21 bases spanning the gap. The CDR3 nucleotides read TGTGCCAGCTCACCTAGTAGCGGCTCCCCCACCGGTACGCAGTATTTT. Translation: CASSPSSGSPTGTQYF.

The rearrangement joins TRBV3-1 (or the pseudogene TRBV3-2) to TRBJ1-4; D is undetermined. Germline loops: CDR1 LGHDT, CDR2 YNNKEL (reference sequence). V gave up 3 bases and J gave up 6 bases, with 8 bases separating them. This CDR3 region has 13 residues. CDR3 amino acids: CASSQIQYEKLFF. The CDR3 region has the DNA TGTGCCAGCAGCCAGATTCAGTATGAAAAACTGTTTTTT.

The chain recombines TRBV9 with TRBJ2-1; TRBD2 is a possible D gene (7 bases). This CDR3 region has 15 residues. Germline V gene lookup returns CDR1 SGDLS and CDR2 YYNGEE. Deletions cut 4 bases from V and 7 bases from J, with 18 bases between. Here the CDR3 reads CASSPRGGGWNEQFF. CDR3 nucleotide sequence: TGTGCCAGCAGCCCGAGGGGGGGAGGGTGGAATGAGCAGTTCTTC.

This chain joins TRBV6-5 and TRBJ1-6, with TRBD1 matching 7 bases. Trimming at V came to 5 bases and at J to 5 bases, leaving 6 bases not matched to a gene. Germline V gene data show CDR1 as MNHEY and CDR2 as SVGAGI. The CDR3 spans 15 residues. The CDR3 nucleotides read TGTGCCAGCAGTCCAAAGGACAGGAATAATTCACCCCTCCACTTT. Its translation: CASSPKDRNNSPLHF.

V gene TRBV6-6 combines with J gene TRBJ2-7; 9 bases match TRBD1. The CDR3 is 14 residues long. Unmatched junction bases numbered 7, after V lost 6 bases and J lost 4 bases. Looked up from germline, CDR1 is MNHNY and CDR2 is SVGAGI (reference sequence). The CDR3 DNA is TGTGCCAGCAGCCCGGACAGGGGTCGGTACGAGCAGTACTTC. It codes for CASSPDRGRYEQYF.

This chain links TRBV7-2 with TRBJ2-3, with TRBD2 matching over 7 bases. Germline V lookup: CDR1 SGHTA, CDR2 FQGNSA. The V segment lost 2 bases and the J segment 4 bases; nucleotides outside the gene matches: 18. The CDR3 loop spans 19 amino acids. This CDR3 reads CASSLRLSGIIGGADTQYF. In nucleotides, the CDR3 is TGTGCCAGCAGCTTACGGCTGAGCGGGATAATTGGAGGAGCAGATACGCAGTATTTT.

V gene TRBV5-8 combines with J gene TRBJ2-7, with D possibly TRBD2 on 5 matching bases. This CDR3 has 16 residues. With 0 bases removed from V and 2 bases from J, the gap between germline ends came to 15 bases. Germline-derived CDR1 and CDR2 are SGHTS and YDEGEE. CDR3 residues: CASSLVLGAAPYEQYF. In DNA, the CDR3 is TGTGCCAGCAGCTTGGTCCTCGGAGCGGCCCCCTACGAGCAGTACTTC.

The CDR3 coding sequence is TGTGCCAGCTCCCCCGGGGAGATCGTGGCCGGGGAGCTGTTTTTT. Translating gives CASSPGEIVAGELFF. The rearrangement joins TRBV18 to TRBJ2-2; the D gene is possibly TRBD2 (5 bases). This CDR3 has 15 residues. The V gene's germline CDR1 is KGHSH and CDR2 LQKENI. V dropped 6 bases and J dropped 6 bases, with 17 bases sitting between them.

The chain couples TRBV9 to TRBJ2-1; 9 bases fit TRBD2. Germline-derived CDR1 and CDR2 are SGDLS and YYNGEE. Trimming removed 1 base from V and 2 bases from J; junction bases left unmatched: 4. CDR3 length equals 16 residues. CDR3 nucleotides: TGTGCCAGCAGCGTACGGCGGGGGGGCGCCTACAATGAGCAGTTCTTC. Its protein product is CASSVRRGGAYNEQFF.

This chain uses TRBV30 with TRBJ1-2; D is possibly TRBD1 (6 bases). Germline CDR1 and CDR2: GTSNPN and SVGIG (reference sequence). This CDR3 is 13 amino acids long. V lost 0 bases and J lost 8, with 13 bases in between. The CDR3 sequence is CAWSVRTARGYTF. The CDR3 nucleotides are TGTGCCTGGAGTGTTAGGACAGCCCGGGGCTACACCTTC.

The CDR3 region has the DNA TGTGCCATCAGTGAGTCTGTTGCTGGTGGGGCGCAGTACTTC. Its translation: CAISESVAGGAQYF. The chain employs TRBV10-3 and TRBJ2-7, with D perhaps matching TRBD1 (5 bases). Germline CDR1 is ENHRY and CDR2 is SYGVKD. The CDR3 is 14 amino acids. V shed 0 bases and J shed 9 bases, with 15 bases lying between them.

The chain employs TRBV5-8 and TRBJ2-5; 13 bases line up with TRBD2. V trimming: 4 bases; J trimming: 5 bases; junction bases outside the gene matches: 5. This CDR3 is built from 15 residues. Germline V gene sequence: CDR1 SGHTS, CDR2 YDEGEE. As DNA, the CDR3 is TGTGCCAGCAGCCCCGGGACTAGCGGGGCGGAGACCCAGTACTTC. This sequence encodes CASSPGTSGAETQYF.

This sequence joins TRBV5-1 and TRBJ2-1, with a possible D match to TRBD2 (5 bases). CDR3 length equals 14 residues. Per the germline V gene, CDR1 is SGHRS and CDR2 is YFSETQ. V was trimmed by 0 bases and J by 5 bases, leaving 9 bases between them. CDR3 coding DNA: TGCGCCAGCAGCTTGGGAGGGAGCGACAATGAGCAGTTCTTC. It encodes CASSLGGSDNEQFF.

The V gene is TRBV6-1, the J gene TRBJ2-7; 8 nucleotides agree with TRBD1. Germline V gene lookup returns CDR1 MNHNS and CDR2 SASEGT. This CDR3 has 16 residues. The V segment lost 0 bases and the J segment 3 bases; nucleotides outside the gene matches: 7. The CDR3, as DNA: TGTGCCAGCAGTGAAGCCCCAACCAGGGGGCACTACGAGCAGTACTTC. Protein: CASSEAPTRGHYEQYF.

This clone was found once. The chain carries TRBV3-1 (or the pseudogene TRBV3-2) and TRBJ2-3; TRBD1 is a possible D gene (5 bases). Germline lookup yields CDR1 LGHDT and CDR2 YNNKEL (reference sequence). The CDR3 length is 14 residues. Trimming left V 1 base short and J 4 bases short, with 9 bases between. CDR3 loop: CASSQGGRADTQYF. DNA for the CDR3: TGTGCCAGCAGCCAAGGGGGCCGGGCAGATACGCAGTATTTT.

This clone was seen only once. The chain couples TRBV7-9 to TRBJ1-1, with 7 bases identical to TRBD1. Germline lookup yields CDR1 SEHNR and CDR2 FQNEAQ (reference sequence). J gave up 8 bases and V 1 base, and 4 bases lay outside the gene matches. This CDR3 is 13 amino acids long. In DNA form, the CDR3 reads TGTGCCAGCAGCTTAGGGGGACAGACAGAAGCTTTCTTT. Its translation is CASSLGGQTEAFF.

The chain links TRBV15 to TRBJ1-5, with 7 bases fitting TRBD1. The CDR3 loop spans 14 amino acids. Trimming at V came to 5 bases and at J to 6 bases, leaving 7 bases not matched to a gene. Looked up from germline, CDR1 is LNHNV and CDR2 is YYDKDF (reference sequence). DNA of the CDR3: TGTGCCACCAGCCGCGACAGGGCGGGTCAGCCCCAGCATTTT. It yields the protein CATSRDRAGQPQHF.

The chain uses TRBV6-5 and TRBJ1-1; perhaps TRBD1 as D (5 bases). This CDR3 has 14 residues. Trimming took 11 bases from V and 4 from J, leaving 20 bases between them. Germline V lookup: CDR1 MNHEY, CDR2 SVGAGI. DNA of the CDR3: TGTGCCGCCGGGGGGACTTGGGTGGGCACTGAAGCTTTCTTT. Its translation: CAAGGTWVGTEAFF.

This clone was seen only a few times. V is TRBV19 and J is TRBJ2-1; D unresolved. This CDR3 has 16 amino acids. With 0 bases removed from V and 6 bases from J, the gap between germline ends came to 15 bases. The V gene's germline CDR1 is LNHDA and CDR2 SQIVND (reference sequence). This chain's CDR3 is CASSIDWAGSRNEQFF. In nucleotides, the CDR3 is TGTGCCAGTAGTATAGATTGGGCAGGTTCGCGCAATGAGCAGTTCTTC.

The chain combines TRBV24-1 with TRBJ2-7, with TRBD1 identical over 9 bases. Germline V gene data show CDR1 as KGHDR and CDR2 as SFDVKD. J lost 4 bases, V lost 7 bases, and 13 bases had no gene match. The CDR3 sequence is 16 residues long. CDR3 in DNA: TGTGCCACCAGACGGTCCACCGGGACAGGGTTATACGAGCAGTACTTC. This translates into CATRRSTGTGLYEQYF.

The V call is TRBV7-2, the J call TRBJ1-2; no clear D gene. The germline gives CDR1 SGHTA, CDR2 FQGNSA. V lost 3 bases and J lost 5, with 10 bases in between. The CDR3 is 13 amino acids. The CDR3 coding sequence is TGTGCCAGCAGCTTGGGGAGCCCTTATGGCTACACCTTC. Translating gives CASSLGSPYGYTF.